This TCR beta chain was recovered during a study of T-cell reconstitution after alpha-beta-depleted transplantation in children. Preparing the TCRbeta library involved the use of unique molecular identifiers. TCRdb redid the calling of the PCR reads with MiXCR, one entry per CDR3 protein. The sample contains over 300,000 distinct CDR3 sequences, 10% of which appear only once. Within the sample, this clonotype is medium-sized (0.01 to 0.1%). After removal of 3 bases from V and 5 bases from J, the junction contained 9 bases not matched to a gene. The CDR3 is 16 amino acids. Germline CDR1 MGHRA, CDR2 YSYEKL.

The sequences come from PBMCs from the stem cell graft donor, collected from the stem cell graft. V is TRBV4-1 and J is TRBJ2-1; TRBD2 aligns across 8 bases. The sequence was collected from a human donor who donated a stem cell graft to a child with acute lymphoblastic leukemia. Here the CDR3 reads CASSQTTGLGHNEQFF. The CDR3 bases are TGCGCCAGCAGCCAGACGACGGGACTAGGGCACAATGAGCAGTTCTTC.